Described below is a single T cell receptor beta chain sequence and its context. Its antigen remains unidentified. These data come from a study of cytomegalovirus exposure and HLA in healthy donors. V lost 6 bases, J lost 2 bases, and 10 bases stayed unmatched. The CDR3 is made up of 17 amino acids. The germline V gene encodes CDR1 LNHDA and CDR2 SQIVND (reference sequence). 13 Jbeta primers and 60 Vbeta primers were used for the PCR. Per the authors' pipeline: It was a later analysis that counted around 85 million unique TCR beta chains, of which about 10 million were shared. Data came from immunoSEQ multiplex PCR; TCRdb stores just in-frame clones and leaves some out. V and J calls and clone size are as listed in that table; D and trimming were resolved from the DNA. The sample has 130,000 or so clones, roughly 66% seen once. Study results and limitations: A likely sequencing artifact accounted for one observed cluster of highly shared sequence variants. It was only CMV serostatus that was available as immune exposure information.

The J gene is TRBJ1-1, the V gene TRBV19, with TRBD1 matching over 12 bases. Sequencing was done on a sample of PBMCs. The receptor was isolated from a man in his late teens or twenties in good health and CMV-seronegative. The CDR3 reads CASRKRDRGLINTEAFF. The CDR3 DNA sequence: TGTGCCAGTAGGAAGCGGGACAGGGGGCTCATTAACACTGAAGCTTTCTTT. The entire variable domain, with the rest obtained from reference TRBV19 and TRBJ1-1, is as follows: DGGITQSPKYLFRKEGQNVTLSCEQNLNHDAMYWYRQDPGQGLRLIYYSQIVNDFQKGDIAEGYSVSREKKESFPLTVTSAQKNPTAFYLCASRKRDRGLINTEAFFGQGTRLTVV.